The 14 T cell receptor beta chains in this list originate from one sample, sequenced in a study of T-cell memory formation after mild COVID-19. TCRdb ran MiXCR on the 5' RACE reads and lists one entry per CDR3 protein. The sample holds about 190,000 distinct CDR3 sequences, over 9.5% seen once. The sequenced material came from PBMCs or a T cell subset sorted from them (not recorded which). These receptors were obtained from a man younger than 35 who had mild COVID-19 (a few samples of this study predate the infection). Cell type and time point are not known.

This clonotype was observed a few times. This chain links TRBV6-5 with TRBJ2-4; 8 bases line up with TRBD2. Germline-derived CDR1 and CDR2 are MNHEY and SVGAGI. This CDR3 region has 16 residues. With 2 bases clipped from V and 4 bases from J, the junction kept 7 bases outside the gene matches. The CDR3 coding sequence is TGTGCCAGCAGTTACGCAGGTAGCGGGGCAAAAAACATTCAGTACTTC. This sequence encodes CASSYAGSGAKNIQYF.

A few counts support this clonotype. The chain recombines TRBV5-1 with TRBJ2-3; TRBD2 matches at 7 bases. This CDR3 spans 15 amino acids. Germline V gene lookup returns CDR1 SGHRS and CDR2 YFSETQ. V was pared by 1 base and J by 2 bases, with 4 bases of the junction left unmatched. CDR3 bases: TGCGCCAGCAGCTTGATGGGGGGGAACACAGATACGCAGTATTTT. Its translation is CASSLMGGNTDTQYF.

The chain combines TRBV20-1 with TRBJ1-5; D call uncertain. V lost 5 bases, J lost 4 bases, and 12 bases lay in between. Germline CDR1 is DFQATT and CDR2 is SNEGSKA (reference sequence). This CDR3 region has 13 residues. CDR3 in amino acids: CSAPNSGNQPQHF. CDR3 sequence (DNA): TGCAGTGCTCCGAATTCGGGGAATCAGCCCCAGCATTTT.

This clonotype was found a few times. The J gene is TRBJ2-5, the V gene TRBV12-3 or TRBV12-4, with D hard to call. Trimming stripped 7 bases from V and 4 bases from J, with 16 bases between. The CDR3 is 14 residues long. As DNA, the CDR3 is TGTGCCAGCACAAACCCGGCCACCATAGAGACCCAGTACTTC. Its translation: CASTNPATIETQYF.

The chain combines TRBV12-3 or TRBV12-4 with TRBJ1-6; D is ambiguous. V was pared by 3 bases and J by 7 bases, with 13 bases between. The CDR3 spans 15 residues. Written as DNA, the CDR3 is TGTGCCAGCAGTTTTTCAGGATCATCAAATTCACCCCTCCACTTT. As protein: CASSFSGSSNSPLHF.

The chain joins TRBV4-3 to TRBJ2-3; D tentatively fits TRBD1 or TRBD2 (5 bases each). Trimming pared 0 bases from V and 0 bases from J, leaving 10 bases between. This CDR3 region has 16 residues. Germline CDR1 is LGHNA and CDR2 is YSLEER. CDR3: CASSQDWGKSTDTQYF. The CDR3 bases are TGCGCCAGCAGCCAAGATTGGGGGAAGAGCACAGATACGCAGTATTTT.

As regards this clonotype: Germline is not matched at one junction end, which may reflect a read error. The V gene is TRBV7-7, the J gene TRBJ2-1; TRBD1 matches 9 bases. The CDR3 is 15 amino acids. The germline CDR1 and CDR2 sequences are SSHAT and FNYEAQ (reference sequence). The CDR3 nucleotides read TGTGCTAGCAGCCCTGAGACAGGGGGATACAATGAGCAGTTCTTC. Translation gives CASSPETGGYNEQFF. The full variable domain, its missing parts supplied by reference TRBV7-7 and TRBJ2-1, is GAGVSQSPRYKVTKRGQDVTLRCDPISSHATLYWYQQALGQGPEFLTYFNYEAQPDKSGLPSDRFSAERPEGSISTLTIQRTEQRDSAMYRCASSPETGGYNEQFFGPGTRLTVL.

V is TRBV7-9 and J is TRBJ1-2; no reliable D call. Trimming took 3 bases from V and 5 from J, leaving 7 bases between them. CDR1 and CDR2 from the germline V gene are SEHNR and FQNEAQ (reference sequence). The CDR3 totals 12 residues. CDR3 nucleotide sequence: TGTGCCAGCAGCTTGAGGGAGTATGGCTACACCTTC. Translated, it gives CASSLREYGYTF.

This clonotype occurred many times. V is TRBV6-6 and J is TRBJ2-3, with 7 positions matching TRBD2. Looked up from germline, CDR1 is MNHNY and CDR2 is SVGAGI (reference sequence). The CDR3 loop spans 13 amino acids. V dropped 7 bases and J dropped 2; count of bases not matched to a gene: 3. The CDR3, as DNA: TGTGCCAGCACCGGGACTACCACAGATACGCAGTATTTT. Translation gives CASTGTTTDTQYF.

This clonotype was counted only a few times. The germline gene is not matched at one end of the junction; a read error may be the cause. The V and J genes are TRBV5-1 and TRBJ2-7; no reliable D call. Germline-derived CDR1 and CDR2 are SGHRS and YFSETQ. The length of the CDR3 is 13 residues. CDR3 protein: CASSRVGSHEQYF. In nucleotides, the CDR3 is TGCGCCAGCAGCCGCGTAGGCTCCCACGAGCAGTACTTC.

This clonotype was recorded a few times. The chain combines TRBV5-6 with TRBJ1-1; 7 bases agree with TRBD1. This CDR3 comprises 14 residues. Germline CDR1 SGHDT, CDR2 YYEEEE. V lost 5 bases, J lost 4 bases, and 8 bases stayed unmatched. CDR3 region: CASRWDRSGTEAFF. For the CDR3, the DNA is TGTGCCAGCAGATGGGACAGATCGGGCACTGAAGCTTTCTTT.

This clonotype was detected only a few times. The gene calls are TRBV9 and TRBJ2-1, with TRBD2 matching 14 bases. The CDR3 spans 19 residues. Germline V CDR1 and CDR2: SGDLS, YYNGEE. Losses at the gene ends were 3 bases for V and 4 bases for J; bases not matched to a gene: 12. The CDR3 here is CASSARLAGGPRVYNEQFF. The CDR3 DNA is TGTGCCAGCAGCGCACGACTAGCGGGGGGGCCTAGGGTGTACAATGAGCAGTTCTTC.

This clonotype was counted a few times. It is unclear where the CDR3 begins or ends on the DNA, so no DNA is shown, and the CDR3 is as TCRdb lists it. V gene TRBV12-5 combines with J gene TRBJ1-1. CDR1 is LGHNT and CDR2 is FRNRAP in the germline V gene. The CDR3 is made up of 11 amino acids, end residues included. The chain's CDR3 is CASGLEREAFF.

The V call is TRBV20-1, the J call TRBJ2-5; no firm D call. There are 15 residues in the CDR3. In germline, CDR1 is DFQATT, CDR2 SNEGSKA (reference sequence). V lost 0 bases to trimming and J lost 1 base, with 12 bases between them. Here the CDR3 reads CSARDLAIRQETQYF. The CDR3 coding sequence is TGCAGTGCTAGAGATTTGGCTATTCGCCAAGAGACCCAGTACTTC.